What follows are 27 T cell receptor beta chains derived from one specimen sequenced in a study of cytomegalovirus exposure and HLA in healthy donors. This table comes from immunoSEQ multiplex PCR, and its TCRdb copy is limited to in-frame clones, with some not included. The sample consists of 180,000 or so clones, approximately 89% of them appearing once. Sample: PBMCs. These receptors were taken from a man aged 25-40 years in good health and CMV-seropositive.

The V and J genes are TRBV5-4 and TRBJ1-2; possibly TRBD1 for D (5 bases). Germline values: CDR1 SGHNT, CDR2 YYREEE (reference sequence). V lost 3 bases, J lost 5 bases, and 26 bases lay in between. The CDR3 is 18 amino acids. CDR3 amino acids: CASSWGQGAERLLYGYTF. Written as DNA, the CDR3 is TGTGCCAGCAGCTGGGGCCAGGGCGCCGAGAGACTATTATATGGCTACACCTTC.

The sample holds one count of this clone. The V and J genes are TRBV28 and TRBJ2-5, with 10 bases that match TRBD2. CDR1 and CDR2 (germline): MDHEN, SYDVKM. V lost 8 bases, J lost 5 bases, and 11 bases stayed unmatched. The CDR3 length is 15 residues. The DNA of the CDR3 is TGTGCCAGCCTACAGAGCGGGAGGGCCGTTGAGACCCAGTACTTC. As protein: CASLQSGRAVETQYF. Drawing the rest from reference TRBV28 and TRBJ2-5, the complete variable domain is DVKVTQSSRYLVKRTGEKVFLECVQDMDHENMFWYRQDPGLGLRLIYFSYDVKMKEKGDIPEGYSVSREKKERFSLILESASTNQTSMYLCASLQSGRAVETQYFGPGTRLLVL.

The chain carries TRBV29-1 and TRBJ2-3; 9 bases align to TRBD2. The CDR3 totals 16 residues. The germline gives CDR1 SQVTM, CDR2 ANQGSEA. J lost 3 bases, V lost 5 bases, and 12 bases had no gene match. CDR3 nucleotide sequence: TGCAGCGTTCGTGGGGTGGAGCGGGGGGCAACAGATACGCAGTATTTT. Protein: CSVRGVERGATDTQYF.

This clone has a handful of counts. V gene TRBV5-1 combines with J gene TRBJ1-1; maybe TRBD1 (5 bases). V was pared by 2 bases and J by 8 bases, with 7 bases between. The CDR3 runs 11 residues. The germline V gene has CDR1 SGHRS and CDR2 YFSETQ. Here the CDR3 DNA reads TGCGCCAGCAGCTTCTCAGGGGAAGCTTTCTTT. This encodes CASSFSGEAFF.

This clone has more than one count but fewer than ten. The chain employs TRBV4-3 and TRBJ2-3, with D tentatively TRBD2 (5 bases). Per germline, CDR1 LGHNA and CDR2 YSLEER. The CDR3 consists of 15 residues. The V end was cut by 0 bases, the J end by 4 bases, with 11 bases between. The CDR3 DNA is TGCGCCAGCAGCCAAGAGTGGCCGAGGGCAGATACGCAGTATTTT. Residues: CASSQEWPRADTQYF.

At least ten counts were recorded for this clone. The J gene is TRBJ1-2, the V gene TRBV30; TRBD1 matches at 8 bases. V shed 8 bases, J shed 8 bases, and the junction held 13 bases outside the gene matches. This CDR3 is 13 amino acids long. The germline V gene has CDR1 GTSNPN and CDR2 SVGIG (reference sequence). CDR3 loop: CARQSGTGIGYTF. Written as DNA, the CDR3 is TGTGCCAGGCAGTCCGGGACAGGCATAGGCTACACCTTC.

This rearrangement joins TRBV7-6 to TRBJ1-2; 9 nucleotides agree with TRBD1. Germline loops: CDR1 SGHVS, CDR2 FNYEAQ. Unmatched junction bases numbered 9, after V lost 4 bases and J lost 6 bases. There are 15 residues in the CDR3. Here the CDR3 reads CASSSNRGRLDGYTF. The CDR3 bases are TGTGCCAGCAGCTCGAACAGGGGGCGTCTAGATGGCTACACCTTC. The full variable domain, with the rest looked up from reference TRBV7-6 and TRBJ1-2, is GAGVSQSPRYKVTKRGQDVALRCDPISGHVSLYWYRQALGQGPEFLTYFNYEAQQDKSGLPNDRFSAERPEGSISTLTIQRTEQRDSAMYRCASSSNRGRLDGYTFGSGTRLTVV.

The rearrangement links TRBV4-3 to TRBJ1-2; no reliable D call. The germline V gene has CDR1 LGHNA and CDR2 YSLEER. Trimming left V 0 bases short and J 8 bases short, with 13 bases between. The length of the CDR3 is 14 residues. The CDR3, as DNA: TGCGCCAGCAGCCAAGAAGATCGGGGAGACGGCTACACCTTC. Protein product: CASSQEDRGDGYTF.

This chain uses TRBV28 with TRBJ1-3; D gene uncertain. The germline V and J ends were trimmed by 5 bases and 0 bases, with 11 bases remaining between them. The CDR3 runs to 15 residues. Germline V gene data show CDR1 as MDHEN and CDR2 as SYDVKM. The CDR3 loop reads CASSRRGFSGNTIYF. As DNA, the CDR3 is TGTGCCAGCAGTCGTCGAGGGTTCTCTGGAAACACCATATATTTT. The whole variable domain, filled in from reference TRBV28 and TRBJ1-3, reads DVKVTQSSRYLVKRTGEKVFLECVQDMDHENMFWYRQDPGLGLRLIYFSYDVKMKEKGDIPEGYSVSREKKERFSLILESASTNQTSMYLCASSRRGFSGNTIYFGEGSWLTVV.

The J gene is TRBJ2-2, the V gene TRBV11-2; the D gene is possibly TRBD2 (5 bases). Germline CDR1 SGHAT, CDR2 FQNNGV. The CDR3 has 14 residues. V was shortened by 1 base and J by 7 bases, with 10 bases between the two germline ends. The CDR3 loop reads CASSLAGEGGELFF. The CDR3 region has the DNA TGTGCCAGCAGCTTAGCCGGGGAAGGCGGGGAGCTGTTTTTT.

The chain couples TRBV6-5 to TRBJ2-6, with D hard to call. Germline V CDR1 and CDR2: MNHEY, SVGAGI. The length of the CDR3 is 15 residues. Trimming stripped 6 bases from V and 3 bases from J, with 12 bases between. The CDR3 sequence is CASSGEVGGANVLTF. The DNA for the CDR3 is TGTGCCAGCAGCGGCGAGGTGGGTGGGGCCAACGTCCTGACTTTC.

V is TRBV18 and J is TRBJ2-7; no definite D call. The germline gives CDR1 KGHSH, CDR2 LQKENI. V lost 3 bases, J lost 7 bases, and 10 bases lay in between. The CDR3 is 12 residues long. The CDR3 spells CASSPGEQEQYF. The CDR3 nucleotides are TGTGCCAGCTCACCTGGGGAACAAGAGCAGTACTTC.

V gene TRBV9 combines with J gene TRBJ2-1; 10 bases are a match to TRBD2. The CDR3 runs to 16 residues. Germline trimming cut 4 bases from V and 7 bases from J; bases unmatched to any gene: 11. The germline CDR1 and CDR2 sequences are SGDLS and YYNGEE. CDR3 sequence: CASSIAGGSPRNEQFF. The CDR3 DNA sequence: TGTGCCAGCAGCATAGCGGGGGGCTCCCCTAGGAATGAGCAGTTCTTC. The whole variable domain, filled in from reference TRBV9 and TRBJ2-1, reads DSGVTQTPKHLITATGQRVTLRCSPRSGDLSVYWYQQSLDQGLQFLIQYYNGEERAKGNILERFSAQQFPDLHSELNLSSLELGDSALYFCASSIAGGSPRNEQFFGPGTRLTVL.

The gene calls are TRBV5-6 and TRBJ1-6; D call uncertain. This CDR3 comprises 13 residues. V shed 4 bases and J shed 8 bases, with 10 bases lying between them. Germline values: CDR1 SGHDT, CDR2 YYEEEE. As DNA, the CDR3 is TGTGCCAGCAGCAAGGCCGCGCATTCACCCCTCCACTTT. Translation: CASSKAAHSPLHF.

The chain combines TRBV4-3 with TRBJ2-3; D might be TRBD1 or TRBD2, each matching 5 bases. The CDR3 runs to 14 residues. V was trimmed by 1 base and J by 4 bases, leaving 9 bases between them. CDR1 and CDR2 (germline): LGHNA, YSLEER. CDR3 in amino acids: CASSQVGDPDTQYF. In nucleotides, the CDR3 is TGCGCCAGCAGCCAAGTCGGGGACCCAGATACGCAGTATTTT.

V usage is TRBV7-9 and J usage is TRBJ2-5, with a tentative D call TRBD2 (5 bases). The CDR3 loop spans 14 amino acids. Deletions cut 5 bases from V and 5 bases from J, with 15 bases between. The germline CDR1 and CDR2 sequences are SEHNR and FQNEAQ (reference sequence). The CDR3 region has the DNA TGTGCCAGCAGCCCAGGACTGACGCCGGAGACCCAGTACTTC. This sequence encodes CASSPGLTPETQYF.

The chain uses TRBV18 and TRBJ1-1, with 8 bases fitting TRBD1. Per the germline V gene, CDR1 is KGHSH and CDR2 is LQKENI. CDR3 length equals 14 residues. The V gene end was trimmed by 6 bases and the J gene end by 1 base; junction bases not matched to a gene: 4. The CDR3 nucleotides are TGTGCCAGCTCTCCCGGGACAGGGAACACTGAAGCTTTCTTT. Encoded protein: CASSPGTGNTEAFF. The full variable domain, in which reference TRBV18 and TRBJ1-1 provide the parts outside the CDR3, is NAGVMQNPRHLVRRRGQEARLRCSPMKGHSHVYWYRQLPEEGLKFMVYLQKENIIDESGMPKERFSAEFPKEGPSILRIQQVVRGDSAAYFCASSPGTGNTEAFFGQGTRLTVV.

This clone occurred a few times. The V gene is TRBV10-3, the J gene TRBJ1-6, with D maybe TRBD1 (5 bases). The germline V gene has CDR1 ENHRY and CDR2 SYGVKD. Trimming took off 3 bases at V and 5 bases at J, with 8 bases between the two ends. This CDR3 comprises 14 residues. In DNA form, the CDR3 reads TGTGCCATCAGTGATAAAGGGGATAATTCACCCCTCCACTTT. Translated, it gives CAISDKGDNSPLHF.

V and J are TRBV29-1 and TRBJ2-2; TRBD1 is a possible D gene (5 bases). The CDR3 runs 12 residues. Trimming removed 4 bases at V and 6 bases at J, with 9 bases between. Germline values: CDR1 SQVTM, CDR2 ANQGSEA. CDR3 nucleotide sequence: TGCAGCGTTGGAAGGGGATCCGGGGAGCTGTTTTTT. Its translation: CSVGRGSGELFF.

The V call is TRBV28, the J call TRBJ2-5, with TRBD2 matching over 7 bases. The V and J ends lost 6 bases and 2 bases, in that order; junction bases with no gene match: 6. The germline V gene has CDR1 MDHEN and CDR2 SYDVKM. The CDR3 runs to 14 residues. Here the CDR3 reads CASRRAGVQETQYF. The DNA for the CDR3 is TGTGCCAGCAGACGCGCGGGGGTACAAGAGACCCAGTACTTC.

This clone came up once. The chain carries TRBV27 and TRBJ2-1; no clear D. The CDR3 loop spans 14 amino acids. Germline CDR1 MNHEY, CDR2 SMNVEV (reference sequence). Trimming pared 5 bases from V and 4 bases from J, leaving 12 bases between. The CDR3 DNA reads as TGTGCCAGCAGTCAACCGCCCCAATACAATGAGCAGTTCTTC. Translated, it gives CASSQPPQYNEQFF.

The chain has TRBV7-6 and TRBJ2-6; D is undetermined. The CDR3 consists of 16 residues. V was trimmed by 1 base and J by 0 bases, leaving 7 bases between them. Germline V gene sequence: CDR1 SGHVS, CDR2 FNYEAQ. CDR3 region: CASSLDSSSGANVLTF. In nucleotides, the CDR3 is TGTGCCAGCAGCTTAGACAGTAGCTCTGGGGCCAACGTCCTGACTTTC.

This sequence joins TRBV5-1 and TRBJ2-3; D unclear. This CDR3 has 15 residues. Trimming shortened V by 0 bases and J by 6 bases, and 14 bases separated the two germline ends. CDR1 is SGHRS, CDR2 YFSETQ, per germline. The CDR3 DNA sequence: TGCGCCAGCAGCTTGGGACCTACTTTCGGCGATACGCAGTATTTT. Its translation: CASSLGPTFGDTQYF. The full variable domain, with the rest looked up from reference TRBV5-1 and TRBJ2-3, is KAGVTQTPRYLIKTRGQQVTLSCSPISGHRSVSWYQQTPGQGLQFLFEYFSETQRNKGNFPGRFSGRQFSNSRSEMNVSTLELGDSALYLCASSLGPTFGDTQYFGPGTRLTVL.

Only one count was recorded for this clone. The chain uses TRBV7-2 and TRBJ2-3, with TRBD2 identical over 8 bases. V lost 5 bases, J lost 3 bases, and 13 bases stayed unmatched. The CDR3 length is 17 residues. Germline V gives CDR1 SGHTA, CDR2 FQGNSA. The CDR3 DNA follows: TGTGCCAGCAGCCCTTACCTTAGCGGGACCCTTACAGATACGCAGTATTTT. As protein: CASSPYLSGTLTDTQYF.

This CDR3 reads CASSSTGTGDDGYTF. DNA for the CDR3: TGTGCCAGCAGTTCGACTGGGACAGGGGATGATGGCTACACCTTC. V gene TRBV28 combines with J gene TRBJ1-2; 10 bases match TRBD1. This CDR3 has 15 residues. V was clipped by 4 bases and J by 6 bases; unmatched bases: 8. Per the germline V gene, CDR1 is MDHEN and CDR2 is SYDVKM.

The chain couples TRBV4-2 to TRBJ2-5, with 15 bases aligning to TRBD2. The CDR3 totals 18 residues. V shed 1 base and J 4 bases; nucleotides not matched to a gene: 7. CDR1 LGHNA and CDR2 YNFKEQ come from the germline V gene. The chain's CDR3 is CASSQAAGTSGRIETQYF. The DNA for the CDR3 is TGTGCCAGCAGCCAAGCGGCGGGGACTAGCGGGAGGATAGAGACCCAGTACTTC.

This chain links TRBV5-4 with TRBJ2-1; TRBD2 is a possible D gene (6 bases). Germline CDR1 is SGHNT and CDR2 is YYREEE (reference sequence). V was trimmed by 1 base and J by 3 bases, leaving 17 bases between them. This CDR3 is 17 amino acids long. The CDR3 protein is CASSLSPGELFYNEQFF. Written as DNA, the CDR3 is TGTGCCAGCAGCTTGTCCCCGGGGGAGCTCTTCTACAATGAGCAGTTCTTC.